Included here is one TCR beta chain sequence, with context. The data derive from a study of blood T cell repertoires in COVID-19. Study summary: Recovery meant two consecutive negative NP/OP PCR tests, professional clearance, or resolved symptoms.

Unmatched junction bases numbered 7, after V lost 3 bases and J lost 3 bases. The CDR3 sequence is 16 residues long. Germline-derived CDR1 and CDR2 are SGHRS and YFSETQ. Participants spanned ages about 18 to 100 years and resided in some 22 US areas. Clones were read by immunoSEQ multiplex PCR, and TCRdb kept only the in-frame ones, dropping some. The sample consists of around 290,000 clones, more than 70% of them appearing once. Material for sequencing was PBMCs or T cells enriched from blood (not recorded which). V is TRBV5-1 and J is TRBJ1-3, with 9 bases matching TRBD1. This sequence originates from a woman aged 55 to 70 in a cohort exposed to, infected with or recovered from COVID-19 (not recorded which). The CDR3 sequence is CASSSLGQGLGNTIYF. In DNA form, the CDR3 reads TGCGCCAGCAGCTCCCTCGGACAGGGGCTTGGAAACACCATATATTTT.